This T cell receptor (beta chain) appears in the sequencing data of a study of technical replicates of blood from a few donors. Assay used: immunoSEQ multiplex PCR; TCRdb lists only in-frame clones, some missing. The table lists 55,000 to 70,000 clones, about nine tenths of them singletons. The germline gives CDR1 MDHEN, CDR2 SYDVKM. The length of the CDR3 is 17 residues. V was shortened by 1 base and J by 7 bases, with 22 bases between the two germline ends. This sequence was found in a human donor in good health. Some clones in this sample may be carry-over from other donors' samples. Specimen: PBMCs. This chain uses TRBV28 with TRBJ1-2, with D unresolved. The CDR3 DNA sequence: TGTGCCAGCAGTTTATCCCTGTTGCAGGCGCAGGTGGGTGGCTACACCTTC. Its protein is CASSLSLLQAQVGGYTF.